This T cell receptor (beta chain) was sequenced for a study of early T cells in non-severe SARS-CoV-2 infection. Unique molecular identifiers (one per individual cDNA molecule) were attached. TCRdb processed the 5' RACE reads anew with MiXCR; each CDR3 protein has one entry. The data show more than 75,000 distinct CDR3 sequences, around 15% seen once. CDR1 is SGHVS and CDR2 is FNYEAQ in the germline V gene. This CDR3 is built from 15 residues. After removal of 1 base from V and 4 bases from J, the junction contained 2 bases not matched to a gene. This clonotype was found a few times. Sequencing was carried out using whole blood. This receptor was identified in an adult who was a healthcare worker with PCR-confirmed SARS-CoV-2 infection or an uninfected control (not recorded which). The chain uses TRBV7-6 and TRBJ2-1, with TRBD1 matching over 9 bases. CDR3 region: CASSLVGQGYNEQFF. Written as DNA, the CDR3 is TGTGCCAGCAGCTTAGTGGGACAGGGTTACAATGAGCAGTTCTTC.